What follows are 7 T cell receptor beta chains derived from one specimen sequenced in a study of T cells in Graves' hyperthyroidism and ophthalmopathy. Amplified regions were TCR beta CDR3 sequences from RNA transcripts. HTBI primers drove first-round RT-PCR of the TCR CDR3. TCRdb independently ran MiXCR on the multiplex PCR reads; one entry per CDR3 protein. The top ten clones hold about 20% of a sample with 400,000 or so distinct CDR3 sequences, around 15% of them seen once. Specimen: blood. The receptor source for this set is a woman aged 25 to 39 with Graves' ophthalmopathy.

This clonotype showed up many times. The gene calls are TRBV12-3 or TRBV12-4 and TRBJ2-7; a possible D gene is TRBD2 (6 bases). Trimming removed 3 bases from V and 0 bases from J, with 15 bases in between. The CDR3 covers 16 residues. In nucleotides, the CDR3 is TGTGCCAGCAGTTTTTGGTCGGGGGTGAGCTCCTACGAGCAGTACTTC. It encodes CASSFWSGVSSYEQYF.

This clonotype was seen repeatedly, ten times or more. V is TRBV20-1 and J is TRBJ2-7; 9 bases are a match to TRBD1. From germline, CDR1 is DFQATT and CDR2 SNEGSKA (reference sequence). The length of the CDR3 is 13 residues. V was clipped by 6 bases and J by 2 bases; unmatched bases: 5. CDR3 sequence: CSAAGTGTYEQYF. DNA for the CDR3: TGCAGTGCCGCCGGGACAGGGACCTACGAGCAGTACTTC.

This clonotype was detected ten times or more. This sequence joins TRBV12-3 or TRBV12-4 and TRBJ1-1; D gene uncertain. CDR3 length equals 12 residues. Trimming stripped 3 bases from V and 7 bases from J, with 9 bases between. The chain's CDR3 is CASSFLKGEAFF. Written as DNA, the CDR3 is TGTGCCAGCAGTTTCCTGAAGGGTGAAGCTTTCTTT.

The rearrangement uses TRBV11-2 and TRBJ2-2, with D hard to call. Germline values: CDR1 SGHAT, CDR2 FQNNGV. The CDR3 runs to 14 residues. With 1 base removed from V and 4 bases from J, the gap between germline ends came to 7 bases. In nucleotides, the CDR3 is TGTGCCAGCAGCTTAGGCCGTCTCACCGGGGAGCTGTTTTTT. It is translated as CASSLGRLTGELFF.

This clonotype was counted only a few times. The chain recombines TRBV5-4 with TRBJ2-2; D ambiguous. The V end lost 2 bases, the J end lost 0 bases, and 17 bases lay between the germline ends. CDR1 and CDR2 (germline): SGHNT, YYREEE (reference sequence). CDR3 length: 18 residues. CDR3 residues: CASSFGPRPGANTGELFF. The CDR3 DNA reads as TGTGCCAGCAGCTTTGGTCCCCGACCTGGAGCGAACACCGGGGAGCTGTTTTTT.

In its sample, this clonotype was seen many times. The chain couples TRBV24-1 to TRBJ2-1; D possibly corresponds to TRBD2 (6 bases). With 6 bases removed from V and 7 bases from J, the gap between germline ends came to 15 bases. From germline, CDR1 is KGHDR and CDR2 SFDVKD. CDR3 length equals 14 residues. The CDR3 loop is CATSPGVSSNEQFF. The DNA of the CDR3 is TGTGCCACCAGTCCGGGGGTGAGTTCGAATGAGCAGTTCTTC.

This clonotype was picked up many times. The chain couples TRBV3-1 to TRBJ2-3; tentative D call: TRBD1 (5 bases). The germline CDR1 and CDR2 sequences are LGHDT and YNNKEL (reference sequence). The CDR3 length is 14 residues. Trimming stripped 2 bases from V and 2 bases from J, with 8 bases between. In DNA, the CDR3 is TGTGCCAGCAGCCAAACGACAGACACAGATACGCAGTATTTT. Translated, it gives CASSQTTDTDTQYF.